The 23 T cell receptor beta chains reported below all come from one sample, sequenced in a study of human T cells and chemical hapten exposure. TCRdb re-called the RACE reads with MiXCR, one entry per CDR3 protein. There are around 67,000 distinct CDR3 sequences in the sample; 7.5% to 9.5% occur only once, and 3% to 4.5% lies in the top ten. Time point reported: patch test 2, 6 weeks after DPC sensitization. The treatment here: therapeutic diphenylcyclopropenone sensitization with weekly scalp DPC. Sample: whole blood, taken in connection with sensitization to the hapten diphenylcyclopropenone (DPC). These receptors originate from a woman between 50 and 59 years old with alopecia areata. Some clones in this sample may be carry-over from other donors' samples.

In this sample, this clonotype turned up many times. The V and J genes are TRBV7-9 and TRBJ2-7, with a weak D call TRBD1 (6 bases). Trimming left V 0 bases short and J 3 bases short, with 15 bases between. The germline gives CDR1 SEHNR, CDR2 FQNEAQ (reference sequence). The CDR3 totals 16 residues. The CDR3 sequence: CASSLATGHLDYEQYF. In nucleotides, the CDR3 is TGTGCCAGCAGCTTAGCCACGGGACACTTGGACTACGAGCAGTACTTC.

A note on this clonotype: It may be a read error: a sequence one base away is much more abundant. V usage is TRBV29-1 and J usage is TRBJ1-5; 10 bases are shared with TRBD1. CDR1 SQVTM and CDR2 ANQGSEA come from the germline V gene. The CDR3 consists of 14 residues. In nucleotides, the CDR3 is TGCAGCGCCCGGGACAGGGGATTCAATCAGCCCCAGAATTTT. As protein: CSARDRGFNQPQNF.

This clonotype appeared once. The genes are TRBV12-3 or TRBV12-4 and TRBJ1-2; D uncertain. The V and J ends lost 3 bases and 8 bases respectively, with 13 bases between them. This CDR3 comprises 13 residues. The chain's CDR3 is CASSLDGIMGYTF. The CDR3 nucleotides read TGTGCCAGCAGTTTGGACGGCATAATGGGCTACACCTTC.

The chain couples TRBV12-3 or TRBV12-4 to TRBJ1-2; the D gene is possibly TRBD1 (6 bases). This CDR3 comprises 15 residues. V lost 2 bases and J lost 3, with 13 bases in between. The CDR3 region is CASSLNQGGDYGYTF. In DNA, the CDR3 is TGTGCCAGCAGTTTAAACCAAGGGGGAGACTATGGCTACACCTTC.

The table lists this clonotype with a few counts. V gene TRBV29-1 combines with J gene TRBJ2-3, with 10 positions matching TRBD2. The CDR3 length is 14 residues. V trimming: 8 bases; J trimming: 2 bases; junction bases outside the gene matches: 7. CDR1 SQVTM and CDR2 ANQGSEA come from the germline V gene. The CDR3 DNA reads TGCAGCTTCCTTAGCGGGGGGTTCACAGATACGCAGTATTTT. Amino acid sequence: CSFLSGGFTDTQYF.

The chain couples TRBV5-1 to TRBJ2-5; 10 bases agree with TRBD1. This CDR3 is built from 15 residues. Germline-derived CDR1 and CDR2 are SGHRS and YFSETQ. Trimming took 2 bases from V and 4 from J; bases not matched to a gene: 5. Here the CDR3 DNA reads TGCGCCAGCAGCTTAGGGGACAGGGGTCGAGAGACCCAGTACTTC. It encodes CASSLGDRGRETQYF.

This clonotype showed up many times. CDR3 loop: CSALLAGGLETQYF. CDR3 DNA: TGCAGTGCTTTGCTAGCGGGAGGGCTGGAGACCCAGTACTTC. The rearrangement links TRBV20-1 to TRBJ2-5; 12 bases line up with TRBD2. J was trimmed by 5 bases and V by 5 bases; bases with no gene match: 6. Germline assignment: CDR1 DFQATT and CDR2 SNEGSKA (reference sequence). This CDR3 region has 14 residues.

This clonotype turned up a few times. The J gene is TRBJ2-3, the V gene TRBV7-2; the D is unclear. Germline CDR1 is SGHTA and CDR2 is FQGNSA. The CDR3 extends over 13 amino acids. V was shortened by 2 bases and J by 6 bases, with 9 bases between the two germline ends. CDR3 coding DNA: TGTGCCAGCAGCTTAATCTCTTCTGATACGCAGTATTTT. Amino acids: CASSLISSDTQYF.

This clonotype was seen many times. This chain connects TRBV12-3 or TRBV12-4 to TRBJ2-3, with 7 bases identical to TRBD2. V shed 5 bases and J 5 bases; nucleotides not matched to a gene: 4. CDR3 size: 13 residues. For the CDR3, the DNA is TGTGCCAGCAGTCCGGGACTAATAGATACGCAGTATTTT. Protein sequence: CASSPGLIDTQYF.

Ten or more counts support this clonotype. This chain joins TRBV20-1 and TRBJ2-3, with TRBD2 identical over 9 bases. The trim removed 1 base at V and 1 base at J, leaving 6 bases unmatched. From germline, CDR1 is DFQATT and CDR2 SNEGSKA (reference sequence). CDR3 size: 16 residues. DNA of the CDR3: TGCAGTGCTAGAGGACTAGCGGACCTCGGCACAGATACGCAGTATTTT. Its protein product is CSARGLADLGTDTQYF.

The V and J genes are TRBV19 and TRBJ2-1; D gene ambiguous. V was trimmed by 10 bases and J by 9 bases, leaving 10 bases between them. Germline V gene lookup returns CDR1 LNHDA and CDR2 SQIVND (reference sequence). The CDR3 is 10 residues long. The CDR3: CATSRGEQFF. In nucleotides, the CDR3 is TGTGCCACCTCCCGCGGTGAGCAGTTCTTC.

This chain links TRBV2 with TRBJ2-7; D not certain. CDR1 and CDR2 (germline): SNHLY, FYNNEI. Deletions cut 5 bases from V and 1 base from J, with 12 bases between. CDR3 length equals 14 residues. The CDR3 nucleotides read TGTGCCAGCAGTATCCAGACACCGTCCTACGAGCAGTACTTC. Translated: CASSIQTPSYEQYF.

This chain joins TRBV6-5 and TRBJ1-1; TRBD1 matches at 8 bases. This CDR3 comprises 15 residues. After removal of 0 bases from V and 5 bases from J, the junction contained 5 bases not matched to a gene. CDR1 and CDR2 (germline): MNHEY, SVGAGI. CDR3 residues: CASSYSGQGGTEAFF. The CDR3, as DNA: TGTGCCAGCAGTTACTCAGGACAGGGTGGGACTGAAGCTTTCTTT.

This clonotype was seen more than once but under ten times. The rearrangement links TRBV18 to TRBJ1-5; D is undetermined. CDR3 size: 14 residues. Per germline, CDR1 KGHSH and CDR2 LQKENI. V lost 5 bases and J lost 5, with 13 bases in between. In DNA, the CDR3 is TGTGCCAGCTCAGACCAGCGGGTCTATCAGCCCCAGCATTTT. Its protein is CASSDQRVYQPQHF.

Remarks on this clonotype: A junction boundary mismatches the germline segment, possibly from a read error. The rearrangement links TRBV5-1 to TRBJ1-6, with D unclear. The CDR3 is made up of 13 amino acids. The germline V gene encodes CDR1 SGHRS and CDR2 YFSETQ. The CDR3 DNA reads TGCGCCAGCAGCGGGAGGTATAATTCACCCCTCAACTTT. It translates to CASSGRYNSPLNF.

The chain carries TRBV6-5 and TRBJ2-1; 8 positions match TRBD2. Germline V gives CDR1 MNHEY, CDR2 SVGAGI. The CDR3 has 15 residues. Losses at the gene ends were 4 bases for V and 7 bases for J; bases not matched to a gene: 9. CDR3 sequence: CASSLVAGGPNEQFF. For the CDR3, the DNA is TGTGCCAGCAGTTTGGTGGCGGGGGGACCGAATGAGCAGTTCTTC.

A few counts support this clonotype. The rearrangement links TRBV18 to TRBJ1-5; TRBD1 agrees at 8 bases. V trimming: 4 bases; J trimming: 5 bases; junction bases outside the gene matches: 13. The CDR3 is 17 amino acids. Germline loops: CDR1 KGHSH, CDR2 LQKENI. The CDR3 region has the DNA TGTGCCAGCTCACTCTACCCTCCGGGACAGGCTGATCAGCCCCAGCATTTT. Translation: CASSLYPPGQADQPQHF. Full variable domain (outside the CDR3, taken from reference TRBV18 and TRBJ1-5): NAGVMQNPRHLVRRRGQEARLRCSPMKGHSHVYWYRQLPEEGLKFMVYLQKENIIDESGMPKERFSAEFPKEGPSILRIQQVVRGDSAAYFCASSLYPPGQADQPQHFGDGTRLSIL.

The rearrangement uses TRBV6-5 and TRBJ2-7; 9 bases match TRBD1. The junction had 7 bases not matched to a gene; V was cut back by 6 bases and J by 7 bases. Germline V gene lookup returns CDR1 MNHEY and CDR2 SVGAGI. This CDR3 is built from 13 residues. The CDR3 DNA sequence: TGTGCCAGCAGCGCAACAGGGGGCCGGGAGCAGTACTTC. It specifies CASSATGGREQYF.

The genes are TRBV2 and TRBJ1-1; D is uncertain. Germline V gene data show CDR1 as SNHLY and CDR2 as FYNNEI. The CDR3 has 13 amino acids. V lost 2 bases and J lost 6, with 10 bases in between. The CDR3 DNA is TGTGCCAGCAGTGAAAGGCTAGAGGCTGAAGCTTTCTTT. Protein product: CASSERLEAEAFF. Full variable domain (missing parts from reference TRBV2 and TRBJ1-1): EPEVTQTPSHQVTQMGQEVILRCVPISNHLYFYWYRQILGQKVEFLVSFYNNEISEKSEIFDDQFSVERPDGSNFTLKIRSTKLEDSAMYFCASSERLEAEAFFGQGTRLTVV.

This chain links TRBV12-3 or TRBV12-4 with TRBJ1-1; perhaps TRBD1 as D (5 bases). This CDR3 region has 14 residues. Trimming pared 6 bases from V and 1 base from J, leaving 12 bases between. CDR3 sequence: CASSLGDGNTEAFF. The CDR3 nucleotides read TGTGCCAGCAGCCTGGGGGATGGGAACACTGAAGCTTTCTTT.

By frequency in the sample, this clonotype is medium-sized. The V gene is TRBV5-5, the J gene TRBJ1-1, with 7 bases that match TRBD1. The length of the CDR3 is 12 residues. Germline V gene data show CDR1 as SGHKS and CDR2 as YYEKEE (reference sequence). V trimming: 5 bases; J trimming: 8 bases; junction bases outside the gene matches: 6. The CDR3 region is CASSYTGEEAFF. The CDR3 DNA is TGTGCCAGCAGTTACACAGGGGAGGAAGCTTTCTTT.

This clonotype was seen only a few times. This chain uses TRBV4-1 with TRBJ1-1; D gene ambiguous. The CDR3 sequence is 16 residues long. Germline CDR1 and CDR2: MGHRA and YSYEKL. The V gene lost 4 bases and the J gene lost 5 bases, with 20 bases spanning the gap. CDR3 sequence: CASSRLEPPASTEAFF. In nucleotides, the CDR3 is TGCGCCAGCAGCCGTCTCGAACCCCCCGCGTCTACTGAAGCTTTCTTT.

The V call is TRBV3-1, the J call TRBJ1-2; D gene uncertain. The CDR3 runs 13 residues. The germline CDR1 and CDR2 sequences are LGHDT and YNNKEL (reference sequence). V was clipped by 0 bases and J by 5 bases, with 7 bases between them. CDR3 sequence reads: CASSQDSAYGYTF. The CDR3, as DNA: TGTGCCAGCAGCCAAGACTCGGCATATGGCTACACCTTC.